The entry below gives a single T cell receptor (beta chain) sequence along with its context. The target antigen is unknown. This sample is part of a study of CD8 T cells in Susac syndrome. Study-level information: Patients with Susac syndrome, at blood draw, were therapy-naive, on corticosteroids, or on intravenous immunoglobulin alone. Study-wide results and caveats: The authors found 15 to 20 Susac-specific public clones in total CD8+ repertoires and five or six in CD8+ TEMRA repertoires.

The TEMRA cells underwent FACS enrichment, while the CD8+ and CD4+ T cells underwent negative isolation. Trimming removed 4 bases at V and 0 bases at J, with 6 bases between. CDR3 length: 12 amino acids. Germline V gene data show CDR1 as DFQATT and CDR2 as SNEGSKA (reference sequence). Reverse transcription of roughly 0.5 to 1 ug RNA was carried out with random hexamers. TCRdb re-derived calls from the immunoSEQ multiplex PCR reads in MiXCR, one entry per CDR3 protein. The sample records 120,000 or so distinct CDR3 sequences, just under 95% being singletons. This chain joins TRBV20-1 and TRBJ1-1; D is undetermined. Material for sequencing was CD8+ T cells from PBMCs. The receptor comes from a human donor with Susac syndrome. The DNA of the CDR3 is TGCAGTGCTAAGGTCCTGAACACTGAAGCTTTCTTT. Its protein is CSAKVLNTEAFF.